Following are 17 T cell receptor beta chains from one sample sequenced in a study of CD8+ T cells in alopecia areata. RNA extraction and reverse transcription yielded cDNA as sequencing template. This table comes from immunoSEQ multiplex PCR, and its TCRdb copy is limited to in-frame clones, with some not included. The table includes some 170,000 clones, less than 75% detected once. Sequenced material: CD8+ T cells sorted from blood, taken at week 0. The receptors come from a human donor with alopecia areata.

The V and J genes are TRBV7-9 and TRBJ2-5; D is unclear. Germline CDR1 reads SEHNR; CDR2 reads FQNEAQ (reference sequence). The CDR3 spans 15 residues. Trimming stripped 2 bases from V and 1 base from J, with 11 bases between. The CDR3 nucleotides are TGTGCCAGCAGCTTATCCCCCCCGCTCCAAGAGACCCAGTACTTC. Protein sequence: CASSLSPPLQETQYF.

The V call is TRBV6-6, the J call TRBJ2-3; possibly TRBD2 for D (5 bases). With 0 bases removed from V and 14 bases from J, the gap between germline ends came to 12 bases. The germline V gene encodes CDR1 MNHNY and CDR2 SVGAGI (reference sequence). This CDR3 contains 12 residues. The CDR3 spells CASSYSLADRYF. As DNA, the CDR3 is TGTGCCAGCAGTTACTCGCTAGCAGATCGGTATTTT.

The chain combines TRBV4-1 with TRBJ2-7, with TRBD1 identical over 7 bases. The germline CDR1 and CDR2 sequences are MGHRA and YSYEKL. CDR3 length: 16 amino acids. The V segment lost 1 base and the J segment 2 bases; nucleotides outside the gene matches: 8. CDR3 amino acids: CASSQGADRPTYEQYF. In nucleotides, the CDR3 is TGCGCCAGCAGCCAAGGGGCGGACAGGCCAACCTACGAGCAGTACTTC.

This chain uses TRBV27 with TRBJ1-5; D is uncertain. Germline CDR1 and CDR2: MNHEY and SMNVEV (reference sequence). V lost 3 bases, J lost 4 bases, and 7 bases lay in between. The CDR3 has 13 amino acids. The CDR3 loop is CASSLDANQPQHF. The CDR3 DNA is TGTGCCAGCAGTTTGGACGCAAATCAGCCCCAGCATTTT.

The J gene is TRBJ2-3, the V gene TRBV19; 8 bases are shared with TRBD1. The germline CDR1 and CDR2 sequences are LNHDA and SQIVND (reference sequence). Trimming removed 1 base from V and 6 bases from J; junction bases left unmatched: 6. The CDR3 is 15 amino acids. The CDR3 region has the DNA TGTGCCAGTAGTATAGGAGGCAGGGGGCCGGATACGCAGTATTTT. The encoded protein is CASSIGGRGPDTQYF.

The gene calls are TRBV30 and TRBJ2-5; D may match TRBD1 or TRBD2 (6 bases each). Germline CDR1 reads GTSNPN; CDR2 reads SVGIG (reference sequence). Between the trimmed V and J ends, which lost 4 bases and 2 bases, there was a span of 17 bases. The CDR3 runs 15 residues. Here the CDR3 reads CAWIEGGGPQETQYF. The CDR3 nucleotides are TGTGCCTGGATAGAGGGGGGTGGGCCTCAAGAGACCCAGTACTTC.

This clone has only one observation. The chain is built from TRBV7-9 and TRBJ2-3; 12 bases agree with TRBD2. Germline V gene data show CDR1 as SEHNR and CDR2 as FQNEAQ (reference sequence). The CDR3 is 19 amino acids. J lost 3 bases, V lost 2 bases, and 12 bases had no gene match. The CDR3 spells CASSLLTSGGPGSTDTQYF. The CDR3 DNA reads TGTGCCAGCAGCTTATTGACTAGCGGGGGCCCGGGGAGTACAGATACGCAGTATTTT.

The chain joins TRBV30 to TRBJ1-4; unclear D gene. CDR1 is GTSNPN and CDR2 is SVGIG in the germline V gene (reference sequence). The CDR3 runs to 14 residues. V was pared by 1 base and J by 7 bases, with 13 bases between. This CDR3 is CAWSGARKGEKLFF. The CDR3 nucleotides are TGTGCCTGGAGTGGTGCCAGGAAGGGTGAAAAACTGTTTTTT.

Regarding this clone: Germline and junction disagree at one end, which may indicate a read error. The chain carries TRBV6-5 and TRBJ2-1; tentative D call: TRBD2 (5 bases). This CDR3 contains 14 residues. Germline assignment: CDR1 MNHEY and CDR2 SVGAGI. This chain's CDR3 is CVSSPGGRDNEQFF. The CDR3 coding sequence is TGTGTCAGCAGTCCCGGAGGTAGGGACAATGAGCAGTTCTTC.

V usage is TRBV5-1 and J usage is TRBJ2-1; the D is unclear. The germline V gene encodes CDR1 SGHRS and CDR2 YFSETQ. Trimming left V 4 bases short and J 9 bases short, with 8 bases between. The length of the CDR3 is 11 residues. The CDR3: CASSTASEQFF. The CDR3 coding sequence is TGCGCCAGCAGCACCGCTTCTGAGCAGTTCTTC.

The chain is built from TRBV6-5 and TRBJ2-7; D unclear. V shed 4 bases and J shed 0 bases, with 7 bases lying between them. The CDR3 length is 13 residues. Germline loops: CDR1 MNHEY, CDR2 SVGAGI. The CDR3 region is CASSWGSSYEQYF. CDR3 in DNA: TGTGCCAGCAGTTGGGGATCCTCCTACGAGCAGTACTTC.

This clone turned up a few times. The V gene is TRBV29-1, the J gene TRBJ1-2, with D perhaps matching TRBD1 (5 bases). Germline CDR1 is SQVTM and CDR2 is ANQGSEA. Trimming removed 2 bases from V and 4 bases from J, with 5 bases in between. The CDR3 has 11 residues. CDR3 sequence: CSVEQGYGYTF. CDR3 nucleotide sequence: TGCAGCGTTGAACAGGGCTATGGCTACACCTTC.

This chain connects TRBV2 to TRBJ1-1; no definite D call. Germline lookup yields CDR1 SNHLY and CDR2 FYNNEI. Trimming removed 2 bases at V and 10 bases at J, with 5 bases between. This CDR3 is built from 10 residues. The CDR3 protein is CASSELVAFF. The CDR3 coding sequence is TGTGCCAGCAGTGAATTGGTAGCTTTCTTT.

This clone has just one count. The rearrangement joins TRBV7-9 to TRBJ2-3; D is perhaps TRBD1 or TRBD2 (5 bases each). Trimming removed 5 bases at V and 2 bases at J, with 8 bases between. The CDR3 length is 13 residues. The germline gives CDR1 SEHNR, CDR2 FQNEAQ (reference sequence). In DNA, the CDR3 is TGTGCCAGCAGCCCCGGGACCACAGATACGCAGTATTTT. Its translation is CASSPGTTDTQYF.

The gene calls are TRBV7-9 and TRBJ1-2; possibly TRBD1 for D (5 bases). CDR1 SEHNR and CDR2 FQNEAQ come from the germline V gene (reference sequence). The CDR3 extends over 13 amino acids. V was cut by 3 bases and J by 5 bases, with 10 bases left in between. The CDR3 DNA sequence: TGTGCCAGCAGCTTGGGGGTTGTTTATGGCTACACCTTC. Its translation: CASSLGVVYGYTF.

CDR3 region: CASSESGEFTDTQYF. In nucleotides, the CDR3 is TGTGCCAGCAGTGAGTCAGGAGAATTCACAGATACGCAGTATTTT. The chain carries TRBV25-1 and TRBJ2-3, with D unclear. The CDR3 runs to 15 residues. Germline CDR1 MGHDK, CDR2 SYGVNS. V lost 3 bases to trimming and J lost 2 bases, with 12 bases between them.

This clone was recorded only once. V usage is TRBV4-1 and J usage is TRBJ1-3; tentative D call: TRBD1 (5 bases). The CDR3 consists of 15 residues. The V gene's germline CDR1 is MGHRA and CDR2 YSYEKL. V was cut by 4 bases and J by 0 bases, with 10 bases left in between. The CDR3, as DNA: TGCGCCAGCAGCCGGGACGCGAGCTCTGGAAACACCATATATTTT. It is translated as CASSRDASSGNTIYF.